Below are 30 T cell receptor beta chains sequenced from a single sample in a study of shared clonotypes between healthy human individuals. Assay: immunoSEQ multiplex PCR; the TCRdb copy retains only in-frame clones and omits some. The sample lists more than 2 million clones; over 85% were seen once. Naive CD8 cells lacked CD45RO, underwent positive selection for CCR7 and left out terminally differentiated effector memory CD45RA+ cells. Sequenced sample: naive CD8+ T cells sorted from blood. The receptors stem from a man aged 18 to 30 in good health.

The chain joins TRBV7-9 to TRBJ2-7; 7 nucleotides agree with TRBD1. Trimming cost V 4 bases and J 6 bases; bases outside gene matches: 9. Germline V gene data show CDR1 as SEHNR and CDR2 as FQNEAQ (reference sequence). CDR3 length equals 14 residues. The CDR3: CASSSWDSGTEQYF. CDR3 bases: TGTGCCAGCAGCTCCTGGGACAGCGGAACCGAGCAGTACTTC.

The chain recombines TRBV30 with TRBJ2-1, with 8 bases identical to TRBD1. The germline V gene has CDR1 GTSNPN and CDR2 SVGIG (reference sequence). J was trimmed by 0 bases and V by 8 bases; bases with no gene match: 9. The CDR3 totals 15 residues. The CDR3 DNA is TGTGCCGAAAATTCCGGGACAGGCTCCTACAATGAGCAGTTCTTC. Protein: CAENSGTGSYNEQFF. Full variable domain (missing parts from reference TRBV30 and TRBJ2-1): SQTIHQWPATLVQPVGSPLSLECTVEGTSNPNLYWYRQAAGRGLQLLFYSVGIGQISSEVPQNLSASRPQDRQFILSSKKLLLSDSGFYLCAENSGTGSYNEQFFGPGTRLTVL.

The chain combines TRBV7-9 with TRBJ2-5; weak D call: TRBD1 (5 bases). Trimming took 5 bases from V and 1 from J, leaving 11 bases between them. The CDR3 extends over 14 amino acids. Germline CDR1 is SEHNR and CDR2 is FQNEAQ (reference sequence). CDR3 loop: CASSQRGSQETQYF. The DNA for the CDR3 is TGTGCCAGCAGCCAAAGGGGCAGCCAAGAGACCCAGTACTTC.

This clone was seen once. V is TRBV6-5 and J is TRBJ2-1; D tentatively reads TRBD1 or TRBD2 (5 bases each). CDR3 size: 13 residues. Germline loops: CDR1 MNHEY, CDR2 SVGAGI. V was shortened by 6 bases and J by 5 bases, with 11 bases between the two germline ends. Here the CDR3 DNA reads TGTGCCAGCAGCCCGGGACCAAACAATGAGCAGTTCTTC. It encodes CASSPGPNNEQFF.

This clone was counted a few times. The CDR3 does not end in the conserved phenylalanine or tryptophan, so this is likely a read error. The limits of the CDR3 on the DNA are not certain, so only TCRdb's listed CDR3 is given. This sequence joins TRBV5-1 and TRBJ2-7; the D call in the table, TRBD2, was not verified against the DNA. Looked up from germline, CDR1 is SGHRS and CDR2 is YFSETQ. The CDR3 is 9 amino acids in total, end residues counted. This CDR3 reads CASSLNRVC.

The CDR3 region has the DNA TGTGCCAGCAGTCAGGGGGTAGCGGGCCCCTACGAGCAGTACTTC. Translated, it gives CASSQGVAGPYEQYF. J is TRBJ2-7 and V is TRBV27; tentatively, D is TRBD1 or TRBD2 (7 bases each). The V gene lost 5 bases and the J gene lost 2 bases, with 16 bases spanning the gap. CDR1 and CDR2 (germline): MNHEY, SMNVEV (reference sequence). CDR3 length: 15 residues.

V gene TRBV15 combines with J gene TRBJ2-5; 8 positions match TRBD1. The CDR3 has 15 residues. Trimming took 5 bases from V and 3 from J; bases not matched to a gene: 8. Germline V gene sequence: CDR1 LNHNV, CDR2 YYDKDF (reference sequence). CDR3 DNA: TGTGCCACCAGCTGGACAGGGATCTCTGAAGAGACCCAGTACTTC. It encodes CATSWTGISEETQYF. The entire variable domain, with the rest obtained from reference TRBV15 and TRBJ2-5, is as follows: DAMVIQNPRYQVTQFGKPVTLSCSQTLNHNVMYWYQQKSSQAPKLLFHYYDKDFNNEADTPDNFQSRRPNTSFCFLDIRSPGLGDTAMYLCATSWTGISEETQYFGPGTRLLVL.

This chain joins TRBV10-2 and TRBJ2-7, with D perhaps TRBD1 or TRBD2 (5 bases each). CDR3 length equals 12 residues. Trimming took off 3 bases at V and 7 bases at J, with 10 bases between the two ends. The germline gives CDR1 WSHSY, CDR2 SAAADI. The DNA of the CDR3 is TGCGCCAGCAGTGACCGGGACCCTGAGCAGTACTTC. This sequence encodes CASSDRDPEQYF.

About this clone: This CDR3 is also generated by other DNA sequences in the sample. V gene TRBV5-1 combines with J gene TRBJ2-1; D unresolved. Deletions cut 0 bases from V and 4 bases from J, with 5 bases between. This CDR3 has 13 residues. Per the germline V gene, CDR1 is SGHRS and CDR2 is YFSETQ. This CDR3 reads CASSLDGYNEQFF. DNA of the CDR3: TGCGCCAGCAGCTTGGATGGATACAATGAGCAGTTCTTC.

The chain uses TRBV28 and TRBJ1-4, with a tentative D call TRBD1 (6 bases). There are 14 residues in the CDR3. Trimming pared 7 bases from V and 5 bases from J, leaving 14 bases between. Germline V gives CDR1 MDHEN, CDR2 SYDVKM. In nucleotides, the CDR3 is TGTGCCAGCACCCCGCAAGGGGGGAATGAAAAACTGTTTTTT. It codes for CASTPQGGNEKLFF.

This sequence joins TRBV7-9 and TRBJ2-3, with TRBD1 identical over 10 bases. CDR1 is SEHNR, CDR2 FQNEAQ, per germline (reference sequence). Losses at the gene ends were 5 bases for V and 4 bases for J; bases not matched to a gene: 9. The CDR3 consists of 16 residues. CDR3 region: CASSPRGQGSPDTQYF. As DNA, the CDR3 is TGTGCCAGCAGCCCCAGGGGACAGGGGTCCCCAGATACGCAGTATTTT. Full variable domain (remainder filled in from reference TRBV7-9 and TRBJ2-3): DTGVSQNPRHKITKRGQNVTFRCDPISEHNRLYWYRQTLGQGPEFLTYFQNEAQLEKSRLLSDRFSAERPKGSFSTLEIQRTEQGDSAMYLCASSPRGQGSPDTQYFGPGTRLTVL.

V is TRBV5-1 and J is TRBJ2-7; 13 nucleotides match TRBD2. CDR3 length equals 16 residues. The germline gives CDR1 SGHRS, CDR2 YFSETQ. V was pared by 7 bases and J by 5 bases, with 12 bases of the junction left unmatched. The CDR3 is CASRTSGRFGWDEQYF. CDR3 bases: TGCGCCAGCCGGACTAGCGGGAGATTCGGGTGGGACGAGCAGTACTTC.

Comment on this clone: The same CDR3 arises from other DNA sequences in this sample as well. CDR3 DNA: TGTGCCAGCAGTTTAGGAGGGAACTACGAGCAGTACTTC. This translates into CASSLGGNYEQYF. J is TRBJ2-7 and V is TRBV28; D possibly corresponds to TRBD2 (6 bases). From germline, CDR1 is MDHEN and CDR2 SYDVKM. Trimming took 2 bases from V and 3 from J, leaving 8 bases between them. The CDR3 is 13 residues long.

This clone came up once. V is TRBV7-8 and J is TRBJ2-7; TRBD1 is a possible D gene (6 bases). Trimming stripped 5 bases from V and 4 bases from J, with 18 bases between. The CDR3 is 15 residues long. Germline V gene data show CDR1 as SGHVS and CDR2 as FQNEAQ. In nucleotides, the CDR3 is TGTGCCAGCAGCCAAGGGGGTGGAATGCTGTACGAGCAGTACTTC. Translating gives CASSQGGGMLYEQYF.

This chain connects TRBV10-3 to TRBJ1-3, with D possibly being TRBD1 (6 bases). Germline CDR1 reads ENHRY; CDR2 reads SYGVKD. The length of the CDR3 is 13 residues. V was shortened by 5 bases and J by 1 base, with 6 bases between the two germline ends. CDR3 sequence (DNA): TGTGCCATCAGTCAGGGGTCTGGAAACACCATATATTTT. This codes for CAISQGSGNTIYF.

The V gene is TRBV7-9, the J gene TRBJ2-7; the D gene could be TRBD1 or TRBD2 (5 bases each). The germline V and J ends were trimmed by 5 bases and 2 bases, with 19 bases remaining between them. The CDR3 extends over 16 amino acids. CDR1 SEHNR and CDR2 FQNEAQ come from the germline V gene (reference sequence). CDR3 bases: TGTGCCAGCAGCCCCCCCCTCGGGACCGCAACCTACGAGCAGTACTTC. This sequence encodes CASSPPLGTATYEQYF.

This chain links TRBV7-9 with TRBJ1-4; D may be TRBD1 (5 bases). Per the germline V gene, CDR1 is SEHNR and CDR2 is FQNEAQ (reference sequence). The CDR3 totals 13 residues. Trimming removed 2 bases from V and 4 bases from J, with 5 bases in between. CDR3 sequence (DNA): TGTGCCAGCAGCTTACAGGGTAATGAAAAACTGTTTTTT. Protein: CASSLQGNEKLFF.

This CDR3 reads CASSLEFSGLSYEQYF. Written as DNA, the CDR3 is TGTGCCAGCAGCTTAGAGTTTTCGGGACTCTCCTACGAGCAGTACTTC. The V gene is TRBV11-2, the J gene TRBJ2-7; TRBD2 is a possible D gene (6 bases). Germline values: CDR1 SGHAT, CDR2 FQNNGV. This CDR3 contains 16 residues. Trimming removed 0 bases at V and 0 bases at J, with 12 bases between.

The chain is built from TRBV7-8 and TRBJ2-3; D perhaps matches TRBD2 (6 bases). There are 16 residues in the CDR3. CDR1 is SGHVS and CDR2 is FQNEAQ in the germline V gene. With 3 bases removed from V and 2 bases from J, the gap between germline ends came to 15 bases. The CDR3 loop is CASSFGTADATDTQYF. The CDR3 DNA is TGTGCCAGCAGCTTCGGGACTGCCGACGCCACAGATACGCAGTATTTT.

The chain combines TRBV19 with TRBJ2-1; the match to TRBD1 covers 8 bases. This CDR3 spans 15 amino acids. Unmatched junction bases numbered 10, after V lost 5 bases and J lost 7 bases. The germline CDR1 and CDR2 sequences are LNHDA and SQIVND (reference sequence). This CDR3 is CASSYGQGVGNEQFF. In DNA form, the CDR3 reads TGTGCCAGTAGTTACGGACAGGGTGTAGGTAATGAGCAGTTCTTC.

The chain joins TRBV7-9 to TRBJ2-7; possible D gene TRBD1, 7 bases. The CDR3 runs to 16 residues. Looked up from germline, CDR1 is SEHNR and CDR2 is FQNEAQ (reference sequence). V lost 5 bases and J lost 7, with 24 bases in between. CDR3 in amino acids: CASSPSGVTPGGEQYF. CDR3 bases: TGTGCCAGCAGCCCCAGCGGAGTCACCCCAGGGGGGGAGCAGTACTTC.

The chain combines TRBV10-1 with TRBJ2-7, with D possibly being TRBD1 (7 bases). The CDR3 totals 16 residues. CDR1 is WNHNN, CDR2 SYGVQD, per germline (reference sequence). Trimming took off 0 bases at V and 4 bases at J, with 16 bases between the two ends. CDR3 bases: TGCGCCAGCAGTGAGTCGGCAGGGGGGAAGTTATACGAGCAGTACTTC. As protein: CASSESAGGKLYEQYF.

Remarks on this clone: A read error may explain this, as a much larger clone is one base away. At the DNA level, this CDR3 is encoded by other sequences in the same sample as well. This chain's CDR3 is CASSLGGYEQYF. The CDR3 DNA follows: TGTGCCAGCAGCTTAGGGGGCTACGAGCAGTACTTC. V is TRBV5-8 and J is TRBJ2-7, with D tentatively TRBD1 (6 bases). This CDR3 region has 12 residues. Trimming took off 2 bases at V and 3 bases at J, with 6 bases between the two ends. Germline V CDR1 and CDR2: SGHTS, YDEGEE.

For the CDR3, the DNA is TGTGCCAGCAGCGCCCCGGGACAGGGGGCGAATGAGCAGTTCTTC. Protein product: CASSAPGQGANEQFF. The rearrangement links TRBV9 to TRBJ2-1, with 12 bases lining up with TRBD1. The germline gives CDR1 SGDLS, CDR2 YYNGEE. The CDR3 covers 15 residues. The V gene end was trimmed by 3 bases and the J gene end by 7 bases; junction bases not matched to a gene: 5.

The V call is TRBV7-9, the J call TRBJ2-7; 9 positions agree with TRBD1. The CDR3 has 17 residues. Germline V gene lookup returns CDR1 SEHNR and CDR2 FQNEAQ (reference sequence). V dropped 0 bases and J dropped 5; count of bases not matched to a gene: 11. The CDR3 DNA follows: TGTGCCAGCAGCTTAGCGGTGGGACAGGGATTTGTAAACGAGCAGTACTTC. Protein sequence: CASSLAVGQGFVNEQYF.

This clone occurred once. CDR3 DNA sequence: TGTGCCAGCAGTGCAACGAGACCCGGGGAGCTGTTTTTT. It translates to CASSATRPGELFF. The rearrangement joins TRBV6-4 to TRBJ2-2; D is undetermined. V dropped 4 bases and J dropped 6 bases, with 9 bases sitting between them. This CDR3 spans 13 amino acids. Germline V gene lookup returns CDR1 MRHNA and CDR2 SNTAGT.

The chain has TRBV19 and TRBJ2-7; 9 bases map to TRBD1. Unmatched junction bases numbered 5, after V lost 5 bases and J lost 6 bases. The CDR3 sequence is 13 residues long. CDR1 LNHDA and CDR2 SQIVND come from the germline V gene (reference sequence). The CDR3 nucleotides are TGTGCCAGTAGTTGGGACAGGGAGTCCGAGCAGTACTTC. Translated: CASSWDRESEQYF.

This clone appeared a single time. This sequence joins TRBV4-1 and TRBJ1-2, with D unclear. The germline CDR1 and CDR2 sequences are MGHRA and YSYEKL. There are 16 residues in the CDR3. The V end was cut by 0 bases, the J end by 0 bases, with 11 bases between. The CDR3 is CASSQDGGLANYGYTF. The CDR3, as DNA: TGCGCCAGCAGCCAAGACGGCGGTCTAGCTAACTATGGCTACACCTTC.

In the case of this clone: One end of the junction varies from germline; a read error may be responsible. This chain links TRBV5-4 with TRBJ2-3; tentatively, D is TRBD2 (6 bases). This CDR3 has 15 residues. CDR1 SGHNT and CDR2 YYREEE come from the germline V gene (reference sequence). The CDR3 DNA follows: TGTGCCAGCAGGTTGGGAGGCCCCCAGACAGATACGCAGTATTTT. Its protein is CASRLGGPQTDTQYF.

The V and J genes are TRBV5-4 and TRBJ1-1, with D tentatively TRBD1 (6 bases). CDR1 is SGHNT, CDR2 YYREEE, per germline (reference sequence). The CDR3 sequence is 14 residues long. The ends were cut back, 3 bases at V and 4 bases at J, with 13 bases in the middle. CDR3 amino acids: CASSSLIGGTEAFF. As DNA, the CDR3 is TGTGCCAGCAGCTCCCTCATAGGGGGCACTGAAGCTTTCTTT.